The 11 T cell receptor beta chains presented below share a single source sample, sequenced in a study of blood T cell repertoires in COVID-19. Some clones are missing from TCRdb's copy, which holds only in-frame ones; the method was immunoSEQ multiplex PCR. Of fewer than 200,000 clones listed, roughly 85% are singletons. Sample: peripheral blood. These receptors were obtained from a woman between 65 and 79 years old with acute or convalescent COVID-19.

J is TRBJ1-1 and V is TRBV7-9; D gene unclear. CDR1 is SEHNR and CDR2 is FQNEAQ in the germline V gene (reference sequence). V lost 5 bases and J 7 bases, leaving 20 bases between the germline ends. The CDR3 extends over 15 amino acids. CDR3 nucleotide sequence: TGTGCCAGCAGCGACCGGTCCGGCGTTAGGAGTGAAGCTTTCTTT. Translating it yields CASSDRSGVRSEAFF.

The V and J genes are TRBV5-1 and TRBJ1-2; a possible D gene is TRBD1 (6 bases). Trimming took off 4 bases at V and 7 bases at J, with 20 bases between the two ends. The CDR3 contains 15 residues. The V gene's germline CDR1 is SGHRS and CDR2 YFSETQ. The CDR3 coding sequence is TGCGCCAGCAGCCCGGAACAGGGAAGCATGGGTGGCTACACCTTC. Residues: CASSPEQGSMGGYTF. Complete variable domain (other parts from reference TRBV5-1 and TRBJ1-2): KAGVTQTPRYLIKTRGQQVTLSCSPISGHRSVSWYQQTPGQGLQFLFEYFSETQRNKGNFPGRFSGRQFSNSRSEMNVSTLELGDSALYLCASSPEQGSMGGYTFGSGTRLTVV.

This rearrangement joins TRBV2 to TRBJ1-5; 7 positions agree with TRBD1. This CDR3 is built from 14 residues. With 1 base clipped from V and 6 bases from J, the junction kept 3 bases outside the gene matches. Germline lookup yields CDR1 SNHLY and CDR2 FYNNEI. CDR3 protein: CASSEVEGAQPQHF. The CDR3 nucleotides read TGTGCCAGCAGTGAAGTGGAGGGGGCTCAGCCCCAGCATTTT.

V is TRBV5-1 and J is TRBJ2-5; 12 bases fit TRBD1. Germline V gene data show CDR1 as SGHRS and CDR2 as YFSETQ. The CDR3 spans 14 residues. J gave up 5 bases and V 4 bases, and 3 bases lay outside the gene matches. CDR3 DNA sequence: TGCGCCAGCAGCGGGACAGGGGGCAGGGAGACCCAGTACTTC. Its translation: CASSGTGGRETQYF.

For the CDR3, the DNA is TGTGCCAGCAGTTTATGGGCTAGCGGGGGGACAGATACGCAGTATTTT. It translates to CASSLWASGGTDTQYF. J is TRBJ2-3 and V is TRBV28; TRBD2 matches 11 bases. Per germline, CDR1 MDHEN and CDR2 SYDVKM. V was clipped by 0 bases and J by 3 bases; unmatched bases: 2. This CDR3 spans 16 amino acids.

This chain connects TRBV2 to TRBJ1-1; 8 nucleotides agree with TRBD1. Germline V gene data show CDR1 as SNHLY and CDR2 as FYNNEI. Trimming took 6 bases from V and 0 from J; bases not matched to a gene: 6. The CDR3 is made up of 15 amino acids. CDR3 nucleotide sequence: TGTGCCAGCAGGGTACAGGGGGGGATGAACACTGAAGCTTTCTTT. This codes for CASRVQGGMNTEAFF.

This clone was seen only once. The chain joins TRBV6-5 to TRBJ2-7; TRBD2 might be the D (5 bases). CDR1 is MNHEY, CDR2 SVGAGI, per germline. Between the trimmed V and J ends, which lost 8 bases and 4 bases, there was a span of 15 bases. There are 13 residues in the CDR3. This CDR3 reads CASSLAGRYEQYF. The DNA for the CDR3 is TGTGCCAGCTCTTTGGCGGGTAGGTACGAGCAGTACTTC.

The chain has TRBV19 and TRBJ1-5; D unclear. Germline CDR1 is LNHDA and CDR2 is SQIVND (reference sequence). This CDR3 contains 13 residues. V was pared by 5 bases and J by 6 bases, with 11 bases between. The CDR3 protein is CASSPQMVQPQHF. For the CDR3, the DNA is TGTGCCAGTAGTCCCCAGATGGTTCAGCCCCAGCATTTT. The variable domain in full, with the rest retrieved from reference TRBV19 and TRBJ1-5, is DGGITQSPKYLFRKEGQNVTLSCEQNLNHDAMYWYRQDPGQGLRLIYYSQIVNDFQKGDIAEGYSVSREKKESFPLTVTSAQKNPTAFYLCASSPQMVQPQHFGDGTRLSIL.

The genes are TRBV5-1 and TRBJ2-3; 7 bases map to TRBD2. Trimming took 4 bases from V and 2 from J; bases not matched to a gene: 4. This CDR3 has 14 amino acids. The germline V gene has CDR1 SGHRS and CDR2 YFSETQ. DNA of the CDR3: TGCGCCAGCAGCCCGACTAGCTCCACAGATACGCAGTATTTT. Residues: CASSPTSSTDTQYF.

The chain has TRBV9 and TRBJ2-1; TRBD2 agrees at 10 bases. V trimming: 2 bases; J trimming: 8 bases; junction bases outside the gene matches: 7. The V gene's germline CDR1 is SGDLS and CDR2 YYNGEE. The length of the CDR3 is 15 residues. As DNA, the CDR3 is TGTGCCAGCAGCGTTTCTAGCGGGAGTTCGTATGAGCAGTTCTTC. Its protein is CASSVSSGSSYEQFF.

The chain employs TRBV4-1 and TRBJ2-1; 7 nucleotides line up with TRBD1. Germline CDR1 reads MGHRA; CDR2 reads YSYEKL. Germline trimming cut 2 bases from V and 8 bases from J; bases unmatched to any gene: 6. The CDR3 spans 14 residues. The CDR3 is CASSQQTGNYEQFF. The CDR3 nucleotides read TGCGCCAGCAGCCAACAGACAGGGAACTATGAGCAGTTCTTC.